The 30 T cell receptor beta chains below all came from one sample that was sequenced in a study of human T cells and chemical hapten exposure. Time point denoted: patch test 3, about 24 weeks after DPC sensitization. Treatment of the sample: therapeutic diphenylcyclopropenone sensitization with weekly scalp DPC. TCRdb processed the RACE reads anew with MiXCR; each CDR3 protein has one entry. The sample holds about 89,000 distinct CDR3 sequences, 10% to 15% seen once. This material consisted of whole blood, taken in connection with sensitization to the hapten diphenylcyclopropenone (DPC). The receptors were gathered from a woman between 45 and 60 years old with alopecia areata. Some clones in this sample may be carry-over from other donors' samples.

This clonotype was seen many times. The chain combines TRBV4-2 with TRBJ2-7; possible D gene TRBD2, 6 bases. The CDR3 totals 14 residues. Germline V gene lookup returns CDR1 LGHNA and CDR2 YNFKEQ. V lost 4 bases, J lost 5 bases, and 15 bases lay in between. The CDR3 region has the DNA TGTGCCAGCAGCCTCGCAGCGGGCAGGGACGAGCAGTACTTC. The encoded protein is CASSLAAGRDEQYF.

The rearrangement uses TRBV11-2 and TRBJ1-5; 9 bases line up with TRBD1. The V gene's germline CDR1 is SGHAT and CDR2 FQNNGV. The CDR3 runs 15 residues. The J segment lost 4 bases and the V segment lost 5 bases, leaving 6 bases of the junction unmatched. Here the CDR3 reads CASSPGDRANQPQHF. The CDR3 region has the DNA TGTGCCAGCAGCCCGGGGGACAGGGCTAATCAGCCCCAGCATTTT.

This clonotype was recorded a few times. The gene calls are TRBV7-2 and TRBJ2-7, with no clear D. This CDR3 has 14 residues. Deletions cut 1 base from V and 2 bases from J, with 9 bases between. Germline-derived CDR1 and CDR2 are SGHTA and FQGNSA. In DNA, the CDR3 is TGTGCCAGCAGCTTAGAAGCAGGAACCTACGAGCAGTACTTC. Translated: CASSLEAGTYEQYF.

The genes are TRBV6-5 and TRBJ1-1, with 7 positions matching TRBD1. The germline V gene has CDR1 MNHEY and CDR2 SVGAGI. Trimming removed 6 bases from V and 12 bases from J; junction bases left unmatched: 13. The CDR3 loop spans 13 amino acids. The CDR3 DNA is TGTGCCAGCAGGGCCCCTGACAGGGCGGGAACTTTCTTT. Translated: CASRAPDRAGTFF.

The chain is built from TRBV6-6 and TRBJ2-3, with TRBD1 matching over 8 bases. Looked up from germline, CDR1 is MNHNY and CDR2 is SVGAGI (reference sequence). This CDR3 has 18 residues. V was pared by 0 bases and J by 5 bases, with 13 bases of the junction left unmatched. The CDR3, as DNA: TGTGCCAGCAGTTACTCGAGTGGTGACAGGGGACGAGGAGATACGCAGTATTTT. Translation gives CASSYSSGDRGRGDTQYF.

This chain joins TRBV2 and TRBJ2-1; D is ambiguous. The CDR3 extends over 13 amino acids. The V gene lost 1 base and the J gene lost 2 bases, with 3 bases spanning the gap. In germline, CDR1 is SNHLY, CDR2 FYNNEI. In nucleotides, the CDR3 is TGTGCCAGCAGTGAAGGAGCCTACAATGAGCAGTTCTTC. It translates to CASSEGAYNEQFF. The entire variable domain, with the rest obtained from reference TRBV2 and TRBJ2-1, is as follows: EPEVTQTPSHQVTQMGQEVILRCVPISNHLYFYWYRQILGQKVEFLVSFYNNEISEKSEIFDDQFSVERPDGSNFTLKIRSTKLEDSAMYFCASSEGAYNEQFFGPGTRLTVL.

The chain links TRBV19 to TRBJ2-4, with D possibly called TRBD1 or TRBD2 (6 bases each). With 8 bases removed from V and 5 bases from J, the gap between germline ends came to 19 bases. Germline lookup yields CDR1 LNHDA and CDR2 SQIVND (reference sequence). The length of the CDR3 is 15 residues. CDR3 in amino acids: CASGIGGLQENIQYF. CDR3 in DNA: TGTGCCAGTGGCATAGGGGGGCTGCAGGAAAACATTCAGTACTTC.

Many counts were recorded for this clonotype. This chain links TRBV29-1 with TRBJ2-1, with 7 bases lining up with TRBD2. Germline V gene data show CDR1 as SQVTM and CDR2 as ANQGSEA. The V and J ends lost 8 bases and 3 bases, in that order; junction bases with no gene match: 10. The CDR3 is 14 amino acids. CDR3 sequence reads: CSTKRGFNYNEQFF. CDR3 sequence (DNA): TGCAGCACTAAGCGGGGTTTCAACTACAATGAGCAGTTCTTC.

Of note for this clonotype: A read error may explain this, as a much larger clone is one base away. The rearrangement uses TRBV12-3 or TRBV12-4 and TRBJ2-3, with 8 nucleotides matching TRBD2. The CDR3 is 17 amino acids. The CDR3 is CACSLAQGLGETDTQYF. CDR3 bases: TGTGCCTGCAGTTTAGCGCAGGGACTAGGGGAGACAGATACGCAGTATTTT.

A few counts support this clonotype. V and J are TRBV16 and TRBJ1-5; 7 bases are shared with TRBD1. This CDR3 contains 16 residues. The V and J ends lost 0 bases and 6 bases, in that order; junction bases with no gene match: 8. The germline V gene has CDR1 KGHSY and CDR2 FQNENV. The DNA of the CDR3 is TGTGCCAGCAGCCAATCCCAAGACAGGGATATTCAGCCCCAGCATTTT. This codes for CASSQSQDRDIQPQHF.

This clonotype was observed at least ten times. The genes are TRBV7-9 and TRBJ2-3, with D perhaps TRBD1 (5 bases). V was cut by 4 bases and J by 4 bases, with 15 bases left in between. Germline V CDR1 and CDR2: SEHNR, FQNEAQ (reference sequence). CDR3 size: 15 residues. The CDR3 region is CASSSDIRSADTQYF. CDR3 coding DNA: TGTGCCAGCAGCTCGGACATCCGCTCGGCAGATACGCAGTATTTT.

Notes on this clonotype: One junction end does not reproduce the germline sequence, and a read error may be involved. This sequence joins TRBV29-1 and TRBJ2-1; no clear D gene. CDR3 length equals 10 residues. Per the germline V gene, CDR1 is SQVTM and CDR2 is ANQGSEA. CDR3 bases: TGCAGCGTTGAAGACAAAGAGCAGTTCTTC. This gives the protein CSVEDKEQFF.

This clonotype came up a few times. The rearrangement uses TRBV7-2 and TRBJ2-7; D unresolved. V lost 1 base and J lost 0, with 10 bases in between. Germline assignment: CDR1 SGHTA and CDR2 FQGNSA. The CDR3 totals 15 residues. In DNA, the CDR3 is TGTGCCAGCAGCTTAGAAGTGGTGAGCTCCTACGAGCAGTACTTC. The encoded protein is CASSLEVVSSYEQYF.

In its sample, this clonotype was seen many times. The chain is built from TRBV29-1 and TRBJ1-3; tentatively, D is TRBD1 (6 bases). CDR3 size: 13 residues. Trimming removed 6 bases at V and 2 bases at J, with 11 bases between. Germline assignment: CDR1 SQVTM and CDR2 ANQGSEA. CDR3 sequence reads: CSVTQGTGNTIYF. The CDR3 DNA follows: TGCAGCGTAACGCAGGGGACTGGAAACACCATATATTTT.

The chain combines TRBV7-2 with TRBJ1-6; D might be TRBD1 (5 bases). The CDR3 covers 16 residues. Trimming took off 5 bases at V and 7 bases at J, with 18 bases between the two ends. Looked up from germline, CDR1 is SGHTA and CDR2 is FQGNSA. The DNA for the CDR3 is TGTGCCAGCAGCATGGGGGGATTGGGAGCCAATTCACCCCTCCACTTT. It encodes CASSMGGLGANSPLHF.

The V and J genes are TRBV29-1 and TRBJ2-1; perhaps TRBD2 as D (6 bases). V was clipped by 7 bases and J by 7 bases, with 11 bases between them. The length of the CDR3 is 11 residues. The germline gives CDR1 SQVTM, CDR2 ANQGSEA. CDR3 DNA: TGCAGCGGAAGACTAGGGAATGAGCAGTTCTTC. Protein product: CSGRLGNEQFF.

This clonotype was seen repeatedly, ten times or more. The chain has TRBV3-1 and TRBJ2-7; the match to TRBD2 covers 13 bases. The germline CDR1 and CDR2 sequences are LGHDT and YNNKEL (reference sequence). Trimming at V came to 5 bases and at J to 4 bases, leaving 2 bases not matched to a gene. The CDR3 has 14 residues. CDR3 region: CASSTTSGRYEQYF. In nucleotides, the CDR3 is TGTGCCAGCAGCACGACTAGCGGGAGGTACGAGCAGTACTTC.

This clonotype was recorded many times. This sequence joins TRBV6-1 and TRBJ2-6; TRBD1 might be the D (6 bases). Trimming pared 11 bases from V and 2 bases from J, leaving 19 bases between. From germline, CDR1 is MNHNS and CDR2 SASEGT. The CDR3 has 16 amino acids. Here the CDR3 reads CAGLLLDRTGANVLTF. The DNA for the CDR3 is TGTGCCGGCCTCCTGCTAGACAGGACTGGGGCCAACGTCCTGACTTTC.

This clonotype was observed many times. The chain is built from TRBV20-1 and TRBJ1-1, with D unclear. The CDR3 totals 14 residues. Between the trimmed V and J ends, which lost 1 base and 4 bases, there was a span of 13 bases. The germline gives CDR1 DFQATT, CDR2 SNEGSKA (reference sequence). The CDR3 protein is CSARALGGITEAFF. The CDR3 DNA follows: TGCAGTGCTAGAGCCTTAGGAGGTATCACTGAAGCTTTCTTT.

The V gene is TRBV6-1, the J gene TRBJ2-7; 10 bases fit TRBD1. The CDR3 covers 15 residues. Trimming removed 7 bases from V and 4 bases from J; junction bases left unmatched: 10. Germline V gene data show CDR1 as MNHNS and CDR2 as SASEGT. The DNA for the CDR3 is TGTGCCAGCATTAAACTCCGGGACAGGGGATACGAGCAGTACTTC. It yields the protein CASIKLRDRGYEQYF.

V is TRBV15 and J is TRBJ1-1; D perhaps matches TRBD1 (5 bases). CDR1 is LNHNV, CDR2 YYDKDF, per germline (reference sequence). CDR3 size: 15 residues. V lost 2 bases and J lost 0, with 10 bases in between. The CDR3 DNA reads TGTGCCACCAGCAGATCGGGACGGGTGAACACTGAAGCTTTCTTT. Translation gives CATSRSGRVNTEAFF.

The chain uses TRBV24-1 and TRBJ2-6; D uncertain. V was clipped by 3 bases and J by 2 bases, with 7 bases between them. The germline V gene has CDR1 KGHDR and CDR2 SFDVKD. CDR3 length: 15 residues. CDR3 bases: TGTGCCACCAGTGATACCGGCGCTGGGGCCAACGTCCTGACTTTC. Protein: CATSDTGAGANVLTF.

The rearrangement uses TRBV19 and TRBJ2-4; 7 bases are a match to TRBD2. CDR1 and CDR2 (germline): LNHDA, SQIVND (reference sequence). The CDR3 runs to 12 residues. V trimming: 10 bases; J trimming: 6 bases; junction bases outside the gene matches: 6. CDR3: CATSGRRNIQYF. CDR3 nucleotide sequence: TGTGCCACTTCCGGGAGGAGAAACATTCAGTACTTC.

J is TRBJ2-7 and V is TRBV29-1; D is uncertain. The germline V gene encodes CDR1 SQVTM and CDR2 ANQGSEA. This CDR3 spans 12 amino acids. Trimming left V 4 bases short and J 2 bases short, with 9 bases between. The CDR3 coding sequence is TGCAGCGTTGCGACCGTAACCTACGAGCAGTACTTC. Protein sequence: CSVATVTYEQYF.

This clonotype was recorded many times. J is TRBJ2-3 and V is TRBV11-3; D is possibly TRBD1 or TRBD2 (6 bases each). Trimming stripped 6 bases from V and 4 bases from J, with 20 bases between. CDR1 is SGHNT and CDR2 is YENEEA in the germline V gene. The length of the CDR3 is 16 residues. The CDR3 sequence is CASSQQGGLNPDTQYF. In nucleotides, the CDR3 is TGTGCCAGCAGTCAACAGGGAGGACTCAACCCAGATACGCAGTATTTT. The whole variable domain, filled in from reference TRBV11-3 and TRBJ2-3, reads EAGVVQSPRYKIIEKKQPVAFWCNPISGHNTLYWYLQNLGQGPELLIRYENEEAVDDSQLPKDRFSAERLKGVDSTLKIQPAELGDSAVYLCASSQQGGLNPDTQYFGPGTRLTVL.

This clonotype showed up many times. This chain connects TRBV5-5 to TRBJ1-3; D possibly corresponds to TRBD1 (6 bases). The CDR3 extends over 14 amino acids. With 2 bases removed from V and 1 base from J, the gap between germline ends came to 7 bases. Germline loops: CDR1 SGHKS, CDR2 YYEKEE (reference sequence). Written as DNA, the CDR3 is TGTGCCAGCAGCTTTACAGGGTCTGGAAACACCATATATTTT. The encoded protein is CASSFTGSGNTIYF. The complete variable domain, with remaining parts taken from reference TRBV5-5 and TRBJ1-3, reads DAGVTQSPTHLIKTRGQQVTLRCSPISGHKSVSWYQQVLGQGPQFIFQYYEKEERGRGNFPDRFSARQFPNYSSELNVNALLLGDSALYLCASSFTGSGNTIYFGEGSWLTVV.

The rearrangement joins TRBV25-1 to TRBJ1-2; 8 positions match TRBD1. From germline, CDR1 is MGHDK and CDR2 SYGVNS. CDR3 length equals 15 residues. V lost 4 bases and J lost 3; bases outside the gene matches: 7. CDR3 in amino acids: CASSGAGQDHYGYTF. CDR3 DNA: TGTGCCAGCAGTGGGGCGGGACAGGATCACTATGGCTACACCTTC.

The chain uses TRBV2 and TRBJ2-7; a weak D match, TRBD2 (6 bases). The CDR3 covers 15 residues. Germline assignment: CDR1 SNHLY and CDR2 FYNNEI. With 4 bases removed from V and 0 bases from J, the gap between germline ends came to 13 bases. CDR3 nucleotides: TGTGCCAGCAGTGCATTTCTAGCGTCCTCCTACGAGCAGTACTTC. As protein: CASSAFLASSYEQYF.

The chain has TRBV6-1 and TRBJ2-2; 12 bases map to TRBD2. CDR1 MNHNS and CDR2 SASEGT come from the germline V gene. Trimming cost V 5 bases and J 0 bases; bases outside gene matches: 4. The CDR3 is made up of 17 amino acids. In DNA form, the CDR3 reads TGTGCCAGCAGTATGACTAGCGGGGGCGCGAACACCGGGGAGCTGTTTTTT. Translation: CASSMTSGGANTGELFF.

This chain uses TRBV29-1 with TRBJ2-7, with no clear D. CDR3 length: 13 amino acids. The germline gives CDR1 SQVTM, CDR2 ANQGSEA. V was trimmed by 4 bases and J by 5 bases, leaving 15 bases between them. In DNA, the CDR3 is TGCAGCGTTGGGGCTTCCCCCTACAACGAGCAGTACTTC. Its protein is CSVGASPYNEQYF.